Listed below are T cell receptor beta chains from one sample, sequenced in a study of beta chain features in type 1 diabetes. Sequenced by immunoSEQ multiplex PCR; TCRdb stores in-frame clones only, minus some. The sample holds about 900,000 clones, roughly 15% seen once. What was sequenced was naive CD4+ T cells from blood. The origin of the receptors is a woman between 18 and 29 years old in good health. CDR3s include the opening cysteine and the closing phenylalanine or tryptophan. D genes are given only for firm matches. Size values are once, few and many counts, or a class for expanded clones, and some rows have none.

>many|TRBJ2-1|TRBV10-3|-
CATSGTASGDEQFF
TGTGCCACCTCTGGGACCGCGTCCGGGGATGAGCAGTTCTTC
>-|TRBJ2-1|TRBV5-4|TRBD2
CASSPAGTSFNEQFF
TGTGCCAGCAGTCCCGCAGGGACTAGCTTCAATGAGCAGTTCTTC
>-|TRBJ1-5|TRBV5-6|-
CASSFGGGRALQPQHF
TGTGCCAGCAGCTTCGGAGGCGGCAGGGCGCTGCAGCCCCAGCATTTT
>few|TRBJ2-2|TRBV10-3|TRBD2
CAIRAGLADTGELFF
TGTGCCATCAGAGCGGGACTAGCGGACACCGGGGAGCTGTTTTTT
>few|TRBJ1-4|TRBV6-1|-
CASSAVEGAITNEKLFF
TGTGCCAGCAGTGCCGTTGAAGGGGCGATTACTAATGAAAAACTGTTTTTT
>-|TRBJ2-7|TRBV7-2|-
CASSFIRAEQYF
TGTGCCAGCAGCTTCATCAGGGCCGAGCAGTACTTC
>-|TRBJ2-1|TRBV2|TRBD2
CASRGDRGVSYNEQFF
TGTGCCAGCAGAGGAGACCGGGGGGTCTCCTACAATGAGCAGTTCTTC
>-|TRBJ2-4|TRBV5-1|TRBD2
CASSPPGGENIQYF
TGCGCCAGCAGCCCCCCGGGGGGTGAAAACATTCAGTACTTC
>few|TRBJ2-5|TRBV5-1|TRBD2
CASSLRPSGSGETQYF
TGCGCCAGCAGCTTGAGGCCTAGCGGGAGTGGGGAGACCCAGTACTTC
>-|TRBJ2-7|TRBV28|TRBD2
CASSLAGTSGTYEQYF
TGTGCCAGCAGTTTAGCCGGGACTAGCGGGACCTACGAGCAGTACTTC
>few|TRBJ2-5|TRBV6-5|-
CASSYGSWETQYF
TGTGCCAGCAGTTACGGAAGCTGGGAGACCCAGTACTTC
>few|TRBJ1-2|TRBV11-2|-
CASSLGAGTLSYGYTF
TGTGCCAGCAGCTTAGGGGCCGGGACACTAAGCTATGGCTACACCTTC
>-|TRBJ1-1|TRBV25-1|TRBD1
CASSVTGQNTEAFF
TGTGCCAGCAGTGTGACAGGGCAAAACACTGAAGCTTTCTTT
>-|TRBJ2-2|TRBV27|-
CASSLSVTRGNTGELFF
TGTGCCAGCAGTTTATCAGTGACCAGGGGGAACACCGGGGAGCTGTTTTTT
>-|TRBJ2-3|TRBV2|TRBD2
CASVAGELTDTQYF
TGTGCCAGCGTAGCGGGAGAGCTCACAGATACGCAGTATTTT
>-|TRBJ2-5|TRBV28|-
CASRVLGRETQYF
TGTGCCAGCCGGGTCCTTGGTCGAGAGACCCAGTACTTC
>-|TRBJ1-5|TRBV23-1|-
CASSHGGAVWRSGNQPQHF
TGCGCCAGCAGTCACGGCGGGGCAGTGTGGAGGTCAGGCAATCAGCCCCAGCATTTT
>many|TRBJ2-2|TRBV14|-
CASRASANTGELFF
TGTGCCAGCAGAGCGTCGGCGAACACCGGGGAGCTGTTTTTT
>few|TRBJ2-2|TRBV7-2|TRBD1
CASSLGTGAGELFF
TGTGCCAGCAGCTTGGGCACAGGGGCCGGGGAGCTGTTTTTT
>-|TRBJ2-3|TRBV5-1|-
CASSFDGADTQYF
TGCGCCAGCAGCTTTGATGGTGCGGATACGCAGTATTTT
>few|TRBJ2-7|TRBV27|-
CASSLLPQANTYEQYF
TGTGCCAGCAGTTTACTACCGCAGGCGAACACCTACGAGCAGTACTTC
>-|TRBJ2-7|TRBV11-2|TRBD2
CASSSGTSYEQYF
TGTGCCAGCAGCTCTGGGACTAGCTACGAGCAGTACTTC
>few|TRBJ2-2|TRBV9|-
CASSKLHTGELFF
TGTGCCAGCAGTAAACTCCACACCGGGGAGCTGTTTTTT
>-|TRBJ2-3|TRBV29-1|-
CSSVPGSGDTQYF
TGCAGCTCGGTCCCAGGGTCGGGAGATACGCAGTATTTT
>few|TRBJ2-7|TRBV5-1|TRBD1
CASSLRTGSGYEQYF
TGCGCCAGCAGCTTACGGACAGGGTCAGGCTACGAGCAGTACTTC
>few|TRBJ1-2|TRBV7-2|-
CASSSSRTGWIGYTF
TGTGCCAGCAGCTCCTCTCGGACTGGTTGGATTGGCTACACCTTC
>-|TRBJ1-2|TRBV4-3|TRBD1
CASSQGTGTFYGYTF
TGCGCCAGCAGCCAAGGGACAGGCACGTTCTATGGCTACACCTTC
>once|TRBJ1-2|TRBV19|-
CASIRDASNYGYTF
TGTGCCAGTATCCGGGACGCATCAAACTATGGCTACACCTTC
>-|TRBJ2-3|TRBV5-4|-
CASSLLLTDTQYF
TGTGCCAGCAGCTTGTTACTCACAGATACGCAGTATTTT
>few|TRBJ1-4|TRBV4-3|-
CASSQDYRTNEKLFF
TGCGCCAGCAGCCAAGATTACAGAACTAATGAAAAACTGTTTTTT
>-|TRBJ2-3|TRBV6-4|TRBD2
CASSRLAFSDTQYF
TGTGCCAGCAGTAGACTAGCGTTTTCAGATACGCAGTATTTT
>few|TRBJ2-7|TRBV18|-
CASSQQLGNLYEQYF
TGTGCCAGCTCACAACAGCTGGGAAACCTTTACGAGCAGTACTTC
>-|TRBJ2-1|TRBV4-3|TRBD2
CASSHQGLAGGSYNEQFF
TGCGCCAGCAGCCATCAGGGACTAGCGGGAGGCTCCTACAATGAGCAGTTCTTC
>-|TRBJ2-1|TRBV28|-
CASRGDSYNEQFF
TGTGCCAGCAGAGGGGACTCCTACAATGAGCAGTTCTTC
>-|TRBJ2-3|TRBV10-1|-
CANQYYRRPDTQYF
TGCGCCAATCAATACTATCGGCGGCCAGATACGCAGTATTTT
>-|TRBJ2-4|TRBV6-6|TRBD1
CASSSTGDGNIQYF
TGTGCCAGCAGTTCAACAGGGGATGGGAACATTCAGTACTTC
>few|TRBJ2-1|TRBV6-5|-
CASSYGGRNNEQFF
TGTGCCAGCAGTTATGGCGGGCGAAACAATGAGCAGTTCTTC